This T cell receptor (beta chain) came from a study of blood T cell repertoires in COVID-19. As for the study in general: Whether acute or convalescent, the COVID-19 samples came from the United States, Italy and Spain.

Per the original data handling: Researchers report that nucleated cell counts were estimated from reference gene primer amplification. Measured with immunoSEQ multiplex PCR; TCRdb has only the in-frame clones, and not every one. That table gives V, J and clone size, and the DNA gave D and trimming. This table holds some 53,000 clones, about nine tenths found once. Germline loops: CDR1 MDHEN, CDR2 SYDVKM. Trimming removed 5 bases from V and 6 bases from J, with 16 bases in between. CDR3 length: 14 residues. The clonotype comes from a man aged 65 to 79 with acute or convalescent COVID-19. Material for sequencing was peripheral blood. The chain links TRBV28 to TRBJ1-1, with a tentative D call TRBD1 (6 bases). CDR3 sequence (DNA): TGTGCCAGCAGTGTACAACACAGGGACGCTGAAGCTTTCTTT. This translates into CASSVQHRDAEAFF.